Listed below are T cell receptor beta chains from one sample, sequenced in a study of technical replicates of blood from a handful of donors. Measured with immunoSEQ multiplex PCR; TCRdb has only the in-frame clones, and not every one. The table has 75,000 to 100,000 clones, about 93% seen once. Sequencing was carried out using T cells isolated from PBMCs. These TCRs come from a human donor in good health. Both conserved end residues are part of each CDR3. A D gene is named only where the DNA matches it firmly. The size of a clone is reported for some rows only, either as once, few or many, or as a class for expanded clones.

>NA|TRBV10-3|TRBJ2-2|TRBD1
TGTGCCATCAGGGCCGGGACAGGGAACACCGGGGAGCTGTTTTTT
CAIRAGTGNTGELFF
>few|TRBV5-1|TRBJ1-5|NA
TGCGCCAGCAGCTCAGGGATGGGCAATCAGCCCCAGCATTTT
CASSSGMGNQPQHF
>NA|TRBV5-6|TRBJ1-3|NA
TGTGCCAGCAGCCCTTTTGGTCGGGGGGCGAAGGGAAACACCATATATTTT
CASSPFGRGAKGNTIYF
>NA|TRBV28|TRBJ1-2|NA
TGTGCCAGCAGTCCCCTCGGCGGGCCGGCATATGGCTACACCTTC
CASSPLGGPAYGYTF
>NA|TRBV5-4|TRBJ2-3|TRBD2
TGTGCCAGCAGATCTAGCGGGGAGGACACAGATACGCAGTATTTT
CASRSSGEDTDTQYF
>NA|TRBV6-6|TRBJ1-3|NA
TGTGCCAGCATGGCGGGGAACTCTGGAAACACCATATATTTT
CASMAGNSGNTIYF
>NA|TRBV19|TRBJ1-2|NA
TGTGCCAGTACCTCCGACTCCTATGGCTACACCTTC
CASTSDSYGYTF
>NA|TRBV15|TRBJ2-2|TRBD2
TGTGCCACCAGAGTCGGGACTAGTAAGACCGGGGAGCTGTTTTTT
CATRVGTSKTGELFF
>NA|TRBV27|TRBJ2-7|NA
TGTGCCAGCAGTTTCTCCGGGTTCTACGAGCAGTACTTC
CASSFSGFYEQYF
>NA|TRBV7-9|TRBJ1-2|NA
TGTGCCAGCAGCCCTCGCCGACAGGCCTATGGCTACACCTTC
CASSPRRQAYGYTF
>once|TRBV28|TRBJ1-2|TRBD1
TGTGCCAGCACCCGACAGGGGGCTAGATTCTATGGCTACACCTTC
CASTRQGARFYGYTF
>NA|TRBV7-9|TRBJ2-5|TRBD2
TGTGCCAGCAGCTTAGCCTTTTTAGCGGGAGGAGAGACCCAGTACTTC
CASSLAFLAGGETQYF
>NA|TRBV4-1|TRBJ2-5|NA
TGCGCCAGCAGCCAGATTGGGGCAGCGGAGACCCAGTACTTC
CASSQIGAAETQYF
>NA|TRBV2|TRBJ2-1|NA
TGTGCCAGCAGGGCCGAGGCTAGCGAGCAGTTCTTC
CASRAEASEQFF
>NA|TRBV6-5|TRBJ2-3|TRBD2
TGTGCCAGCAGTCCACGCGGGAGAGGGGATACGCAGTATTTT
CASSPRGRGDTQYF
>once|TRBV7-9|TRBJ2-4|TRBD1
TGTGCCAGCAGCTTAGGACCGACAGGGTGGGACATTCAGTACTTC
CASSLGPTGWDIQYF
>NA|TRBV2|TRBJ1-6|TRBD1
TGTGCCAGCAGGGGACAGGACGTTTCACCCCTCCACTTT
CASRGQDVSPLHF
>NA|TRBV5-6|TRBJ1-4|TRBD1
TGTGCCAGCAGCTTCAGGGGGTCTAATGAAAAACTGTTTTTT
CASSFRGSNEKLFF
>NA|TRBV14|TRBJ2-5|TRBD2
TGTGCCAGCAGTCTGACGGGGGGTGTGGAGACCCAGTACTTC
CASSLTGGVETQYF
>NA|TRBV4-1|TRBJ1-5|TRBD1
TGCGCCAGCAGCCAAGCCGGGACAGGGAATCAGCCCCAGCATTTT
CASSQAGTGNQPQHF
>once|TRBV5-4|TRBJ2-7|NA
TGTGCCAGCAGGGTATGGCTCAGGGGAATACACGAGCAGTACTTC
CASRVWLRGIHEQYF
>NA|TRBV9|TRBJ1-2|TRBD1
TGTGCCAGCAGCGTGGGTGACAGGGCCTTCTATGGCTACACCTTC
CASSVGDRAFYGYTF
>once|TRBV30|TRBJ1-2|NA
TGTGCCTGGAGTCCCTGGGGGGGGGCAGGCTTCTTTTATGGCTACACCTTC
CAWSPWGGAGFFYGYTF
>NA|TRBV27|TRBJ1-2|NA
TGTGCCAGCGGCCCGACGGACACAAACTATGGCTACACCTTC
CASGPTDTNYGYTF
>NA|TRBV7-2|TRBJ2-5|TRBD2
TGTGCCAGCAGCAAGAATCGGGGGGGCCGGGAGACCCAGTACTTC
CASSKNRGGRETQYF
>NA|TRBV6-6|TRBJ1-2|NA
TGTGCCAGCAAAACAGGGAGGGACTATGGCTACACCTTC
CASKTGRDYGYTF
>NA|TRBV9|TRBJ2-7|NA
TGTGCCAGCAGCGTAGCTGCGGGACGAGGTTCCGAGCAGTACTTC
CASSVAAGRGSEQYF
>NA|TRBV2|TRBJ2-7|NA
TGTGCCAGCAGTGTGCGGTACGAGCAGTACTTC
CASSVRYEQYF
>NA|TRBV4-1|TRBJ2-1|NA
TGCGCCAGCAGCCAAGCAATCGTGACCGGGTACAATGAGCAGTTCTTC
CASSQAIVTGYNEQFF
>NA|TRBV29-1|TRBJ2-1|TRBD1
TGCAGCACGGGACAGGTCTCCTACAATGAGCAGTTCTTC
CSTGQVSYNEQFF
>NA|TRBV6-5|TRBJ2-3|NA
TGTGCCAGCAGGATCCAGGGCCCTAGCACAGATACGCAGTATTTT
CASRIQGPSTDTQYF
>NA|TRBV28|TRBJ1-5|TRBD1
TGTGCCAGCAGTTTCCCACCCGGGACAGTGGAAGGGCAGCCCCAGCATTTT
CASSFPPGTVEGQPQHF